One sample yielded the 4 T cell receptor beta chains listed below, sequenced in a study of blood T cells in healthy people across ages. Sample-barcoded 5' priming and a J-beta primer mix drove a second PCR of about 6 to 12 cycles. TCRdb processed the 5' RACE reads anew with MiXCR; each CDR3 protein has one entry. The sample records some 1,500,000 distinct CDR3 sequences, 35% to 45% being singletons. Source material: blood. These receptors were taken from a woman aged 18 to 35 in good health.

J is TRBJ2-5 and V is TRBV16; TRBD2 matches at 9 bases. The junction had 2 bases not matched to a gene; V was cut back by 1 base and J by 5 bases. This CDR3 has 14 amino acids. Germline CDR1 is KGHSY and CDR2 is FQNENV. Here the CDR3 reads CASSQLGLAETQYF. In nucleotides, the CDR3 is TGTGCCAGCAGCCAATTGGGACTAGCTGAGACCCAGTACTTC. Looking up the rest from reference TRBV16 and TRBJ2-5 gives the full variable domain: GEEVAQTPKHLVRGEGQKAKLYCAPIKGHSYVFWYQQVLKNEFKFLISFQNENVFDETGMPKERFSAKCLPNSPCSLEIQATKLEDSAVYFCASSQLGLAETQYFGPGTRLLVL.

This clonotype was counted only a few times. The chain has TRBV12-3 or TRBV12-4 and TRBJ1-1; TRBD1 aligns across 10 bases. This CDR3 comprises 15 residues. J lost 5 bases, V lost 6 bases, and 9 bases had no gene match. The DNA for the CDR3 is TGTGCCAGCAGAAACTACGGGACAGGGGAGACTGAAGCTTTCTTT. This sequence encodes CASRNYGTGETEAFF.

This clonotype has more than one count but fewer than ten. The chain has TRBV9 and TRBJ2-3, with 8 bases lining up with TRBD2. CDR1 and CDR2 (germline): SGDLS, YYNGEE. Trimming took 0 bases from V and 5 from J; bases not matched to a gene: 8. The length of the CDR3 is 16 residues. CDR3 nucleotides: TGTGCCAGCAGCGTAGGTACGCGGGGGGCAGGAGATACGCAGTATTTT. Amino acid sequence: CASSVGTRGAGDTQYF.

This clonotype has only a few counts. The genes are TRBV7-8 and TRBJ2-5; possibly TRBD2 for D (5 bases). The V end lost 2 bases, the J end lost 5 bases, and 12 bases lay between the germline ends. Germline-derived CDR1 and CDR2 are SGHVS and FQNEAQ. The CDR3 has 14 amino acids. This CDR3 reads CASSLLVASETQYF. In DNA, the CDR3 is TGTGCCAGCAGCTTATTAGTAGCGTCGGAGACCCAGTACTTC.